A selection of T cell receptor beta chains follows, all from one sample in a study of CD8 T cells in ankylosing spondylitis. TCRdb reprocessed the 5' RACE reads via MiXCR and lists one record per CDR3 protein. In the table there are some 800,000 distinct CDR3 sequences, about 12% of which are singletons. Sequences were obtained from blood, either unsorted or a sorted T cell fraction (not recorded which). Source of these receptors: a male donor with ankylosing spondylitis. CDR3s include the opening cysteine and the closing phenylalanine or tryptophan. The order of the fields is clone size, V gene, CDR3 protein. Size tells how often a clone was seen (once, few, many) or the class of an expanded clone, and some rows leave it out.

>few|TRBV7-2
CASSLAGRGEKLFF
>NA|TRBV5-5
CASSPQAGVGNTEAFF
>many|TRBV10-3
CAIKADGTEAFF
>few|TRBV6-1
CASSHRQRPDTQYF
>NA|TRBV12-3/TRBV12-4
CASSRDTGDYEQYF
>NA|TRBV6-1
CASSEGTGNYGYTF
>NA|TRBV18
CASSPVPYEQYF
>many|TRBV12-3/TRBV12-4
CASGQGRLGAFF
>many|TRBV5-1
CASSLDGMNTEAFF
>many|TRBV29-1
CSAARTRGETQYF
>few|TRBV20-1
CSATRPAGPYNEQFF
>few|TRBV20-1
CSAHRDPSENIQYF
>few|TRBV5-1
CASSLVGAGAGNEQFF
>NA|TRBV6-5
CASSYSTGTSVSGEQFF
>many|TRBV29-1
CSVEATGIEMAFF
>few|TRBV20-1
CSARPATGGEYEKLFF
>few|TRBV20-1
CSARDLAGPTDTQYF
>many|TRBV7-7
CASIPQSGAGGSTGELFF
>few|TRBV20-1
CSATRGTSGASTDTQYF
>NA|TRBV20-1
CSARVFGQGEVRPLEAFF
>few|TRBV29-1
CSVELGQANTGELFF
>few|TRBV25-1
CASSEHEQTEAFF
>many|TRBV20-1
CSAREWVAGHSYEQYF
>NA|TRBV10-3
CAISEAVEYQYF
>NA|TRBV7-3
CASSLNSDRGNYEQYF
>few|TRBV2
CASRFGRISGNTIYF
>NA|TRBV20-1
CSARDPNTNTEAFF
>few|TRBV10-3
CAISLAGGPGATDTQYF
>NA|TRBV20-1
CSARIFSEPYNEQFF
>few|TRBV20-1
CSAPRTGANEQYF
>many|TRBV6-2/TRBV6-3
CASTSLAGTGGFGLYNEQFF
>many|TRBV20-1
CSARYRYTDTQYF
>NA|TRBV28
CASSRAGGPHEQFF
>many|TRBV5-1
CASSPRQGFYGYTF
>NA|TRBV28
CASSSYRGGYGYTF
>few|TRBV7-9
CASSPIDRDEQFF
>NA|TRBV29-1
CSVEDRYSYEQYF
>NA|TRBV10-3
CAISDDRATGELFF
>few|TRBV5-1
CASRLGVGGNQPQHF
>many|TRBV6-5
CASSSGTSGSSYNEQFF
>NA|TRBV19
CASSIISDLAGTEAFF
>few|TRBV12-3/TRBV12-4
CASSPILSGNTIYF
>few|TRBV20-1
CSAAFNEPLVYEQYF
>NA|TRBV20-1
CSARVGDLKGTQYF
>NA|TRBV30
CAWSAWRIYNEQFF
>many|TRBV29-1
CSVGRASIYNEQFF
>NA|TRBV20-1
CSARRYPGTYNSPLHF
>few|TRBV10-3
CATLEGGNSPLHF
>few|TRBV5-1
CASSSIVPYEQYF
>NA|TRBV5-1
CASSAQGPTEAFF
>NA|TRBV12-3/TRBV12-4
CASSLQLLSPLHF
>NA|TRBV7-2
CASSGLLYDTEAFF
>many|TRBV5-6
CASSLRGKAKNIQYF
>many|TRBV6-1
CASKARPEYGYTF
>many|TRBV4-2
CASTRLAGVGEQFF